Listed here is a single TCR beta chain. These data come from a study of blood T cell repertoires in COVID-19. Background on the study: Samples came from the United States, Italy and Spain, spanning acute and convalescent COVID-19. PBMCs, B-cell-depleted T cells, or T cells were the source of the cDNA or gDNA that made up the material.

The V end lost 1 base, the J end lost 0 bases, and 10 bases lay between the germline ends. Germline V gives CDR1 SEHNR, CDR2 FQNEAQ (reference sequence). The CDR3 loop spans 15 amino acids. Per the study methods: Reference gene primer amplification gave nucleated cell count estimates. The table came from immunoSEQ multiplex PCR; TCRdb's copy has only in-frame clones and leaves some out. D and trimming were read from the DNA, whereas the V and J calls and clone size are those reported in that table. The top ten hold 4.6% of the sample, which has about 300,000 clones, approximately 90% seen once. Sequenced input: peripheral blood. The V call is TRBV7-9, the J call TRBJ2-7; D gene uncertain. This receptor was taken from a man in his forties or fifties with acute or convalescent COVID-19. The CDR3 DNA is TGTGCCAGCAGCTTAGATCAGTGGAGCTCCTACGAGCAGTACTTC. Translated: CASSLDQWSSYEQYF.